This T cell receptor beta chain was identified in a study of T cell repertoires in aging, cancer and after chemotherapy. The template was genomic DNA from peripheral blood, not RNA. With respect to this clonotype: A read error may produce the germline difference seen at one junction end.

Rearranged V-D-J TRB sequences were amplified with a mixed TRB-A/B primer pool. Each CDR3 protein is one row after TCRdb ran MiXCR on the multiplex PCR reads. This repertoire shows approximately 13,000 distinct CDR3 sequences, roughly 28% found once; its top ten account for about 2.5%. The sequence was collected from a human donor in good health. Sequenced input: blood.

The CDR3 coding sequence is TGTGCCAGCAGTTTGACTAGCGGGGGGGCCAAATCCTACAATAAGCAGTTCTTC. Amino acids: CASSLTSGGAKSYNKQFF. V gene TRBV6-5 combines with J gene TRBJ2-1; 14 bases fit TRBD2. This CDR3 has 18 amino acids. Looked up from germline, CDR1 is MNHEY and CDR2 is SVGAGI.